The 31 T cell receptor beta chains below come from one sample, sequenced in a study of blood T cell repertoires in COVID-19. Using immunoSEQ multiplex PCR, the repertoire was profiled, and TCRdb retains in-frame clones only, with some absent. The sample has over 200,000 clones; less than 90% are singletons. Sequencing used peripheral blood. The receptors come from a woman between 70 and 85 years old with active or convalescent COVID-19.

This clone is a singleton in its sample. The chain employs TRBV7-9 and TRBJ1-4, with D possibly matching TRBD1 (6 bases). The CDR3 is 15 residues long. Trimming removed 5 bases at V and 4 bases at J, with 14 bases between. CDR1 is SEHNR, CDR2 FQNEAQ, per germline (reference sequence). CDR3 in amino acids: CASSPATGFNEKLFF. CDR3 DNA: TGTGCCAGCAGCCCTGCCACAGGGTTTAATGAAAAACTGTTTTTT.

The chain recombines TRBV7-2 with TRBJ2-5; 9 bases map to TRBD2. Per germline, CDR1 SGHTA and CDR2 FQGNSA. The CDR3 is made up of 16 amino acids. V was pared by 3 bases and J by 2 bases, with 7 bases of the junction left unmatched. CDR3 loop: CASSLISGGLQETQYF. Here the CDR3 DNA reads TGTGCCAGCAGCTTGATTAGCGGGGGACTGCAAGAGACCCAGTACTTC.

CDR3: CATKAQGGGYTF. The CDR3 coding sequence is TGTGCCACCAAGGCTCAGGGGGGCGGCTACACCTTC. J is TRBJ1-2 and V is TRBV24-1; the match to TRBD1 covers 7 bases. The V and J ends lost 8 bases and 8 bases, in that order; junction bases with no gene match: 7. The CDR3 covers 12 residues. The germline V gene encodes CDR1 KGHDR and CDR2 SFDVKD.

The CDR3: CASSYGTSRETQYF. The CDR3 bases are TGTGCCAGCAGCTACGGGACTAGCAGAGAGACCCAGTACTTC. V is TRBV5-4 and J is TRBJ2-5; 9 bases are a match to TRBD2. Germline CDR1 reads SGHNT; CDR2 reads YYREEE (reference sequence). V shed 3 bases, J shed 4 bases, and the junction held 4 bases outside the gene matches. This CDR3 spans 14 amino acids. Based on the CDR3 plus reference TRBV5-4 and TRBJ2-5, the full variable domain is ETGVTQSPTHLIKTRGQQVTLRCSSQSGHNTVSWYQQALGQGPQFIFQYYREEENGRGNFPPRFSGLQFPNYSSELNVNALELDDSALYLCASSYGTSRETQYFGPGTRLLVL.

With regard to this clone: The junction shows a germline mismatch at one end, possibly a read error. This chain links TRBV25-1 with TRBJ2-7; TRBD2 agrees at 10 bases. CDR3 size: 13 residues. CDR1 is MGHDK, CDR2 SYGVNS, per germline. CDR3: CAITIAGGYERYF. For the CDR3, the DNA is TGTGCCATAACTATAGCGGGAGGCTACGAGCGGTACTTC.

The CDR3 loop is CATRDSSYNEQFF. The CDR3 DNA is TGTGCCACCAGGGACTCCTCCTACAATGAGCAGTTCTTC. The rearrangement uses TRBV12-3 or TRBV12-4 and TRBJ2-1, with a weak D call TRBD2 (6 bases). CDR3 length: 13 amino acids. The V gene lost 10 bases and the J gene lost 0 bases, with 10 bases spanning the gap.

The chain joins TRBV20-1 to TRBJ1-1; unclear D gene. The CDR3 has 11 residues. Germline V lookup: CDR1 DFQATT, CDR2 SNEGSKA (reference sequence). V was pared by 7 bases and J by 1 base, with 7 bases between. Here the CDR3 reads CSVAGNTEAFF. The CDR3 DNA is TGCAGTGTCGCCGGGAACACTGAAGCTTTCTTT.

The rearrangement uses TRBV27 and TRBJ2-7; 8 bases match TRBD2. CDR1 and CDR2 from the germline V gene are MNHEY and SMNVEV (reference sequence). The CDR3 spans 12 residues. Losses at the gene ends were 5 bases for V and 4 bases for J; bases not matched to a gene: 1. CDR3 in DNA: TGTGCCAGCAGTGGGACTAGGTACGAGCAGTACTTC. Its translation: CASSGTRYEQYF.

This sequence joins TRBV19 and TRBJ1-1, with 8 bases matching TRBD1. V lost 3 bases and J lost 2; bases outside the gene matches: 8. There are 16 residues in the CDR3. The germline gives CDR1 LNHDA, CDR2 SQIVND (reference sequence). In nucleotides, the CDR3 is TGTGCCAGTAGTATGGAGACAGGGGTTGGAAACACTGAAGCTTTCTTT. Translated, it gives CASSMETGVGNTEAFF.

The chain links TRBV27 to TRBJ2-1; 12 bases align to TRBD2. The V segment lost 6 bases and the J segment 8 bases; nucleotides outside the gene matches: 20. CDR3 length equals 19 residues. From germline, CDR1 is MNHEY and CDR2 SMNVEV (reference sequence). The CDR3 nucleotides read TGTGCCAGCAGCCCTGTACTCCTTAGACTAGCGGGAGTAAGGTATGAGCAGTTCTTC. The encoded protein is CASSPVLLRLAGVRYEQFF.

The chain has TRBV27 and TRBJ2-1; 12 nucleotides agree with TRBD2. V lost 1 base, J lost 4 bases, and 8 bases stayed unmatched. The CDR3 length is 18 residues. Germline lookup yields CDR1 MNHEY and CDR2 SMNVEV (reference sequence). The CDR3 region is CASSLLASGGARYNEQFF. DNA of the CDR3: TGTGCCAGCAGTTTATTGGCTAGCGGGGGGGCCCGTTACAATGAGCAGTTCTTC.

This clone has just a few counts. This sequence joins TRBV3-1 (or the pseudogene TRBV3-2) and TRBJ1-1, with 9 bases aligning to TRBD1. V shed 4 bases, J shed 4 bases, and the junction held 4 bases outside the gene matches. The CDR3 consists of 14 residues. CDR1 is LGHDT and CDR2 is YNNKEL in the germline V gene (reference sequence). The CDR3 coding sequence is TGTGCCAGCAGCCCGGGACAGGGCGGCACTGAAGCTTTCTTT. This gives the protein CASSPGQGGTEAFF.

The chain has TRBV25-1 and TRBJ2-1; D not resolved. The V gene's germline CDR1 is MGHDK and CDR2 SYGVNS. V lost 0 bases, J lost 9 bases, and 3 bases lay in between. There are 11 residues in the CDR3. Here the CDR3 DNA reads TGTGCCAGCAGTGAATATCGTGAGCAGTTCTTC. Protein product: CASSEYREQFF.

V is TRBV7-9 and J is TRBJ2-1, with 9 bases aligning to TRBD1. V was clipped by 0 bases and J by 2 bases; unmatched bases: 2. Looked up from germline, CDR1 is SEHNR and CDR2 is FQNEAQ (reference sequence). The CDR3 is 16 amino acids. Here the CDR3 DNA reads TGTGCCAGCAGCTTAGCACAGGGGGCACCCTACAATGAGCAGTTCTTC. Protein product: CASSLAQGAPYNEQFF.

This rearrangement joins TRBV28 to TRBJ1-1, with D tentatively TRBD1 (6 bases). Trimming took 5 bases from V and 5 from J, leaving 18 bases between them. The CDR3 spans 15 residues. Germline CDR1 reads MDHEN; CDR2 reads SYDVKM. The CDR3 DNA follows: TGTGCCAGCAGTATACTCCAGGGGTACCGGACTGAAGCTTTCTTT. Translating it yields CASSILQGYRTEAFF.

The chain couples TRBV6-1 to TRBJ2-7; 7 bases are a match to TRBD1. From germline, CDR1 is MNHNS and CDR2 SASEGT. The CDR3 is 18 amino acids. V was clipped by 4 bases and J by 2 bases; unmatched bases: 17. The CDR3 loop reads CASSGGGRETPYTYEQYF. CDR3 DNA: TGTGCCAGCAGTGGAGGGGGCAGGGAAACCCCCTACACCTACGAGCAGTACTTC.

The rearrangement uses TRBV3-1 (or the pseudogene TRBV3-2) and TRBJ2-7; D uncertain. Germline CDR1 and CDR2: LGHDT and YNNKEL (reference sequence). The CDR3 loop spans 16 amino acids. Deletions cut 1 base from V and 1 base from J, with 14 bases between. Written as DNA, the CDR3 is TGTGCCAGCAGCCAAGTCGTGGGCATCGCTTCCTACGAGCAGTACTTC. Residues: CASSQVVGIASYEQYF.

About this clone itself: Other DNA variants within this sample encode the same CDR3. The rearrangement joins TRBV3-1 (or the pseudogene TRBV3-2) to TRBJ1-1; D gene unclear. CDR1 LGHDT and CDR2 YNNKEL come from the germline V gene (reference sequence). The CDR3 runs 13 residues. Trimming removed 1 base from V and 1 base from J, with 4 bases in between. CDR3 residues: CASSQGGNTEAFF. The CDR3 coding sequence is TGTGCCAGCAGCCAAGGCGGGAACACTGAAGCTTTCTTT.

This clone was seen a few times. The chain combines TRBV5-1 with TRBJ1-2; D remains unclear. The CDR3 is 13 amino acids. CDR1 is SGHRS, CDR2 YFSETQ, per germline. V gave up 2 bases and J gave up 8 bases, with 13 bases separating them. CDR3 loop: CASSFTGEGGYTF. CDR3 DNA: TGCGCCAGCAGCTTTACGGGTGAAGGCGGCTACACCTTC.

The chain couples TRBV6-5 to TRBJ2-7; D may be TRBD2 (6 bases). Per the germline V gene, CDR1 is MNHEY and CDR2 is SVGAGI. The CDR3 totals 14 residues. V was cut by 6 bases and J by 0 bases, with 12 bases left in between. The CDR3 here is CASRRGRNSYEQYF. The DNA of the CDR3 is TGTGCCAGCAGGCGGGGCCGAAACTCCTACGAGCAGTACTTC.

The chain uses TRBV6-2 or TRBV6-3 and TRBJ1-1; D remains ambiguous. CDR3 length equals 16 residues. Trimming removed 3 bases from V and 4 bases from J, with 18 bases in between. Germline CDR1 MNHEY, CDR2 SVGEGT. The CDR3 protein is CASSYYRLPMATEAFF. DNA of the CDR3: TGTGCCAGCAGTTATTACAGATTGCCCATGGCCACTGAAGCTTTCTTT.

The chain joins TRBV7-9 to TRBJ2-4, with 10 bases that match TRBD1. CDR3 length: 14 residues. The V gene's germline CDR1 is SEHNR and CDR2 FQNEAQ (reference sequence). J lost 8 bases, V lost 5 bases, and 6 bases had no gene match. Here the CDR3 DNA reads TGTGCCAGCAGCCAAGGACAGGGGGGAGACATTCAGTACTTC. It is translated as CASSQGQGGDIQYF.

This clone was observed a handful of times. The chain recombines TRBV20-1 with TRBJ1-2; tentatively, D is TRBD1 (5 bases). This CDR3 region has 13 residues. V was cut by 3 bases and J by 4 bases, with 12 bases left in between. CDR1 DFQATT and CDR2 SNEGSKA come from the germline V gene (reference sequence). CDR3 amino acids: CSASADKVYGYTF. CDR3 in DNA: TGCAGTGCTAGTGCGGACAAGGTCTATGGCTACACCTTC.

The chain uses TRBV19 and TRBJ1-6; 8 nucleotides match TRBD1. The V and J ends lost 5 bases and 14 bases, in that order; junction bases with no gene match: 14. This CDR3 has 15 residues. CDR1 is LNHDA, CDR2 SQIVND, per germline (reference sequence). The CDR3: CASSPTGTGVPTLHF. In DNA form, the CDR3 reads TGTGCCAGTAGTCCCACCGGGACAGGAGTACCCACCCTCCACTTT.

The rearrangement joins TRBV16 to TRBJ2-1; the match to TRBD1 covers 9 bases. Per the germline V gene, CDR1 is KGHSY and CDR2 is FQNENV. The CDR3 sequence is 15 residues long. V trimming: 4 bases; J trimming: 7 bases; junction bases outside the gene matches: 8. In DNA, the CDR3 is TGTGCCAGCAGCCGCCGCGGGGACAGGGCAAATGAGCAGTTCTTC. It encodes CASSRRGDRANEQFF.

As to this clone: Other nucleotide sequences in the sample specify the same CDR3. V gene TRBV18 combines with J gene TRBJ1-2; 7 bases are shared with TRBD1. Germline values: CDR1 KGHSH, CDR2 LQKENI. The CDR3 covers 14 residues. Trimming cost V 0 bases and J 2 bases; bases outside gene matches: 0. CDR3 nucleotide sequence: TGTGCCAGCTCACCACCGGGACAGAACTATGGCTACACCTTC. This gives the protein CASSPPGQNYGYTF.

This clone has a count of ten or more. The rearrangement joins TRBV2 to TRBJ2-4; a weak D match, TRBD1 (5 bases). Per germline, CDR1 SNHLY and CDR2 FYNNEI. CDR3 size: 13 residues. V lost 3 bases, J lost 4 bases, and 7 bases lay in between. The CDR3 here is CASSDDRKNIQYF. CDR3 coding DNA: TGTGCCAGCAGTGATGACAGAAAAAACATTCAGTACTTC.

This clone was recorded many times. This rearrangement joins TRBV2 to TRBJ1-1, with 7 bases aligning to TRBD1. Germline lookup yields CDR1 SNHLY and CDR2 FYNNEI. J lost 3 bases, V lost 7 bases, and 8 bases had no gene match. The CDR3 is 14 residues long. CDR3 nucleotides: TGTGCCAGCATAGTACAGGGGTATGACACTGAAGCTTTCTTT. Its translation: CASIVQGYDTEAFF.

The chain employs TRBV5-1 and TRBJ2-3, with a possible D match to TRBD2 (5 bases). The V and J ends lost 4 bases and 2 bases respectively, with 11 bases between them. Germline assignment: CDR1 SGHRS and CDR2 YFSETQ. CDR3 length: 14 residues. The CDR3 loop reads CASSVARYTDTQYF. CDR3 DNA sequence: TGCGCCAGCAGCGTAGCGCGATACACAGATACGCAGTATTTT.

The CDR3 sequence is CATSNPGTDFALGNQPQHF. The CDR3 region has the DNA TGTGCCACCTCCAACCCCGGGACAGACTTCGCTTTAGGCAATCAGCCCCAGCATTTT. This chain connects TRBV28 to TRBJ1-5; TRBD1 agrees at 7 bases. Germline trimming cut 10 bases from V and 2 bases from J; bases unmatched to any gene: 23. This CDR3 spans 19 amino acids. Per germline, CDR1 MDHEN and CDR2 SYDVKM.

CDR3 DNA sequence: TGTGCCAGTAGTAGACAGGTAAACACTGAAGCTTTCTTT. As protein: CASSRQVNTEAFF. This chain joins TRBV19 and TRBJ1-1; tentatively, D is TRBD1 (6 bases). The CDR3 contains 13 residues. Trimming removed 4 bases from V and 2 bases from J, with 8 bases in between. The germline V gene has CDR1 LNHDA and CDR2 SQIVND (reference sequence). Filled out from reference TRBV19 and TRBJ1-1, the complete variable domain reads DGGITQSPKYLFRKEGQNVTLSCEQNLNHDAMYWYRQDPGQGLRLIYYSQIVNDFQKGDIAEGYSVSREKKESFPLTVTSAQKNPTAFYLCASSRQVNTEAFFGQGTRLTVV.